Shown below are 19 T cell receptor beta chains from a single sample sequenced in a study of blood T cell repertoires in COVID-19. Profiled with immunoSEQ multiplex PCR; TCRdb holds only in-frame clones, not every one. The sample records 270,000 or so clones, around nine tenths being singletons. Sequencing input: peripheral blood. All receptors come from a man between 40 and 49 years old with active or convalescent COVID-19.

The chain has TRBV27 and TRBJ2-1, with TRBD1 matching 10 bases. Trimming at V came to 6 bases and at J to 4 bases, leaving 3 bases not matched to a gene. CDR1 is MNHEY and CDR2 is SMNVEV in the germline V gene (reference sequence). This CDR3 spans 14 amino acids. The CDR3 reads CASSPGQGYNEQFF. The DNA for the CDR3 is TGTGCCAGCAGCCCGGGACAGGGGTACAATGAGCAGTTCTTC.

The genes are TRBV27 and TRBJ2-7; TRBD1 agrees at 9 bases. There are 14 residues in the CDR3. CDR1 and CDR2 from the germline V gene are MNHEY and SMNVEV (reference sequence). V shed 7 bases, J shed 5 bases, and the junction held 9 bases outside the gene matches. CDR3 bases: TGTGCCAGCACCTCCCGGACAGGGGAACACGAGCAGTACTTC. It translates to CASTSRTGEHEQYF.

The chain couples TRBV7-3 to TRBJ2-7; 13 bases agree with TRBD2. CDR1 is SGHTA, CDR2 FQGTGA, per germline. The CDR3 spans 15 residues. The V segment lost 4 bases and the J segment 5 bases; nucleotides outside the gene matches: 5. The CDR3 loop reads CASSSDGTSGNEQYF. The CDR3 nucleotides read TGTGCCAGCAGCTCTGACGGGACTAGCGGGAACGAGCAGTACTTC. The variable domain in full, with the rest retrieved from reference TRBV7-3 and TRBJ2-7, is GAGVSQTPSNKVTEKGKYVELRCDPISGHTALYWYRQSLGQGPEFLIYFQGTGAADDSGLPNDRFFAVRPEGSVSTLKIQRTERGDSAVYLCASSSDGTSGNEQYFGPGTRLTVT.

This clone was recorded a few times. J is TRBJ1-5 and V is TRBV15, with D maybe TRBD1 (5 bases). The germline V gene has CDR1 LNHNV and CDR2 YYDKDF (reference sequence). The CDR3 extends over 15 amino acids. The V gene lost 0 bases and the J gene lost 3 bases, with 9 bases spanning the gap. This CDR3 reads CATSRDAGTNQPQHF. The CDR3 region has the DNA TGTGCCACCAGCAGAGATGCGGGGACCAATCAGCCCCAGCATTTT.

The V gene is TRBV10-1, the J gene TRBJ2-3, with D unresolved. Trimming shortened V by 2 bases and J by 0 bases, and 6 bases separated the two germline ends. CDR3 size: 14 residues. Germline CDR1 and CDR2: WNHNN and SYGVQD (reference sequence). CDR3 loop: CASSENLSTDTQYF. The CDR3 DNA sequence: TGCGCCAGCAGTGAGAACCTAAGCACAGATACGCAGTATTTT.

The CDR3 sequence is CASSSTGMGEKLFF. CDR3 nucleotides: TGTGCCAGCAGTTCGACAGGGATGGGTGAAAAACTGTTTTTT. V usage is TRBV28 and J usage is TRBJ1-4; TRBD1 matches at 7 bases. Germline V gene sequence: CDR1 MDHEN, CDR2 SYDVKM. V gave up 4 bases and J gave up 7 bases; unmatched junction bases: 6. CDR3 length: 14 residues.

The V gene is TRBV5-6, the J gene TRBJ2-1; TRBD2 agrees at 9 bases. CDR3 length equals 13 residues. CDR1 and CDR2 (germline): SGHDT, YYEEEE. V lost 4 bases to trimming and J lost 15 bases; unmatched junction nucleotides: 11. The DNA for the CDR3 is TGTGCCAGCAGCGTAGCCGGGACTAGCTTGGGGTTCTTC. It is translated as CASSVAGTSLGFF.

Regarding this clone: A junction boundary mismatches the germline segment, possibly from a read error. The rearrangement joins TRBV7-8 to TRBJ1-1; D unresolved. The V gene's germline CDR1 is SGHVS and CDR2 FQNEAQ. The CDR3 covers 14 residues. The CDR3 loop is CASSLVRESTKAFF. CDR3 sequence (DNA): TGTGCCAGCAGCTTAGTTAGGGAGTCCACTAAAGCTTTCTTT.

In its sample, this clone was seen many times. The sample carries other DNA sequences with the same CDR3. The chain uses TRBV5-1 and TRBJ2-5; 11 nucleotides agree with TRBD2. This CDR3 is 14 amino acids long. Germline values: CDR1 SGHRS, CDR2 YFSETQ. J gave up 5 bases and V 0 bases, and 0 bases lay outside the gene matches. CDR3 coding DNA: TGCGCCAGCAGCTTGGCTAGCGGGAGGGAGACCCAGTACTTC. Translation: CASSLASGRETQYF.

The chain employs TRBV23-1 and TRBJ1-2; 9 nucleotides agree with TRBD1. TRBV23-1 has ORF status, its function being uncertain. V shed 5 bases and J 4 bases; nucleotides not matched to a gene: 5. The CDR3 has 14 amino acids. Written as DNA, the CDR3 is TGCGCCAGCAGTGCCGACAGGGGGACCTATGGCTACACCTTC. This encodes CASSADRGTYGYTF.

This clone showed up just once. The rearrangement joins TRBV28 to TRBJ2-1; no clear D gene. V was shortened by 1 base and J by 8 bases, with 3 bases between the two germline ends. This CDR3 comprises 11 residues. Germline V gene lookup returns CDR1 MDHEN and CDR2 SYDVKM. CDR3 residues: CASSLSYEQFF. CDR3 bases: TGTGCCAGCAGTTTATCATATGAGCAGTTCTTC.

The chain couples TRBV29-1 to TRBJ1-1; D is unresolved. Trimming removed 7 bases at V and 4 bases at J, with 16 bases between. This CDR3 region has 13 residues. CDR1 SQVTM and CDR2 ANQGSEA come from the germline V gene. The CDR3 sequence: CSAQNGEGTEAFF. The CDR3 nucleotides are TGCAGCGCCCAAAACGGGGAGGGCACTGAAGCTTTCTTT.

The V and J genes are TRBV5-1 and TRBJ2-5; 9 nucleotides align to TRBD2. The CDR3 extends over 17 amino acids. Germline-derived CDR1 and CDR2 are SGHRS and YFSETQ. J was trimmed by 1 base and V by 0 bases; bases with no gene match: 7. The CDR3, as DNA: TGCGCCAGCAGCTTGGCCGGCGGACTAGCGCCCCAAGAGACCCAGTACTTC. As protein: CASSLAGGLAPQETQYF.

The chain recombines TRBV5-6 with TRBJ1-2; 8 positions match TRBD1. The CDR3 runs 16 residues. With V trimmed by 0 bases and J by 8 bases, 12 bases remained unmatched. Germline CDR1 SGHDT, CDR2 YYEEEE. DNA of the CDR3: TGTGCCAGCAGCTTGGCGTACGGTCCAGGGGGCGCAGGCTACACCTTC. Its protein is CASSLAYGPGGAGYTF.

This clone was recorded once. Distinct nucleotide sequences in the sample also encode this CDR3. The chain employs TRBV5-1 and TRBJ1-3; tentatively, D is TRBD1 (5 bases). The CDR3 consists of 15 residues. Germline CDR1 reads SGHRS; CDR2 reads YFSETQ. V was pared by 4 bases and J by 2 bases, with 13 bases between. CDR3 loop: CASSLGAGAGNTIYF. The CDR3 region has the DNA TGCGCCAGCAGCCTGGGTGCGGGGGCTGGAAACACCATATATTTT.

This chain links TRBV7-9 with TRBJ1-6, with 7 bases identical to TRBD1. The CDR3 consists of 14 residues. CDR1 is SEHNR and CDR2 is FQNEAQ in the germline V gene (reference sequence). The V gene end was trimmed by 5 bases and the J gene end by 8 bases; junction bases not matched to a gene: 6. For the CDR3, the DNA is TGTGCCAGCAGCCTACAGGGGTGGCATTCACCCCTCCACTTT. Its translation is CASSLQGWHSPLHF.

This clone has just one count. The chain couples TRBV7-6 to TRBJ2-3; 8 nucleotides agree with TRBD2. This CDR3 has 14 residues. Per the germline V gene, CDR1 is SGHVS and CDR2 is FNYEAQ. The junction had 5 bases not matched to a gene; V was cut back by 5 bases and J by 4 bases. CDR3 sequence (DNA): TGTGCCAGCAGCCCGGGACTAGTGGCAGATACGCAGTATTTT. Encoded protein: CASSPGLVADTQYF.

V and J are TRBV5-5 and TRBJ1-2, with D tentatively TRBD1 (5 bases). V shed 1 base and J shed 8 bases, with 12 bases lying between them. Germline V gives CDR1 SGHKS, CDR2 YYEKEE (reference sequence). This CDR3 is 13 amino acids long. In DNA form, the CDR3 reads TGTGCCAGCAGCTTGTTTCAGGGTGAGGGCTACACCTTC. Amino acid sequence: CASSLFQGEGYTF.

The table lists this clone with a few counts. CDR3 DNA: TGTGCCAGCAGCGGTTCTAACTATGGCTACACCTTC. This translates into CASSGSNYGYTF. The J gene is TRBJ1-2, the V gene TRBV12-3 or TRBV12-4; no definite D call. The CDR3 runs to 12 residues. Trimming left V 6 bases short and J 0 bases short, with 5 bases between.